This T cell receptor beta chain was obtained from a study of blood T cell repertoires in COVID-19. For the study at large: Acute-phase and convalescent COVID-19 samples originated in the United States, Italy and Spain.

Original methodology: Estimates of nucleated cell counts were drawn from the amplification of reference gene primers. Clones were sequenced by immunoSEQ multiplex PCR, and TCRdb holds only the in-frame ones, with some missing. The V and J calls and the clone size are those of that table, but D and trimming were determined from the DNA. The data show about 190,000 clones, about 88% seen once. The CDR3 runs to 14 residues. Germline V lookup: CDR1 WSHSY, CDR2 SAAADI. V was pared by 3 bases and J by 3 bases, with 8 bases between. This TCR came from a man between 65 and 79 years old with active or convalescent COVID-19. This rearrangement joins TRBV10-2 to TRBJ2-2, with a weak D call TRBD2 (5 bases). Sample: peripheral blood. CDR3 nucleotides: TGCGCCAGCAGTGATCGGGGAGACACCGGGGAGCTGTTTTTT. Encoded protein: CASSDRGDTGELFF.